This T cell receptor (beta chain) was found in a study of Ad26.COV2.S vaccination and SARS-CoV-2 variants. Study summary: In the study, Ad26.COV2.S was injected intramuscularly once, or twice 56 days apart.

Noted treatment: roughly 18 received Ad26.COV2.S at low or high dose, single or two shots; 5 received placebo; per-sample allocation not given. Day 63 after the first vaccine or placebo injection was the time point for sampling. In Boston, an adult donor aged 18-55 years took part. In the vaccine, an Ad26 vector expressed the SARS-CoV-2 spike of the Wuhan strain. Here immunoSEQ multiplex PCR was the method, and the copy in TCRdb shows in-frame clones only, minus some. Seen here are hundreds of thousands of clones, roughly nine tenths observed once, and the top ten hold over 1.3%. The receptor comes from a person between 18 and 59 years old who received the Ad26.COV2.S COVID-19 vaccine or a placebo. The starting material was peripheral blood, obtained in a trial of Ad26.COV2.S vaccine versus placebo.

CDR3 nucleotides: TGCGCCAGCAGCTTGGAACTAGCGGTGACCGGGGAGCTGTTTTTT. Translating it yields CASSLELAVTGELFF. This chain uses TRBV5-1 with TRBJ2-2; 8 nucleotides align to TRBD2. With V trimmed by 0 bases and J by 5 bases, 3 bases remained unmatched. The CDR3 extends over 15 amino acids. Germline V gene data show CDR1 as SGHRS and CDR2 as YFSETQ.